Here is one TCR beta chain with its context. Its antigen is as yet unknown. This sample includes further DNA sequences coding for the same CDR3. These data belong to a study of T cell responses to AZD1222 COVID-19 vaccine. Study results and limitations: Close to half of spike-specific TCRs reportedly recognize unmutated variant regions. Only six people who got AZD1222 tested seropositive at baseline. Clonal diversity may have been underestimated in mostly white British donors. Researchers report vaccine-associated CD4 TCRs spanning spike, with dominance at 160-218 and 743-854.

Trimming took off 0 bases at V and 4 bases at J, with 10 bases between the two ends. The CDR3 sequence is 15 residues long. Germline V gives CDR1 LGHDT, CDR2 YNNKEL (reference sequence). TCRdb keeps only in-frame clones here, not all; method: immunoSEQ multiplex PCR. The profile shows approximately 100,000 clones, around nine tenths of them singletons. This sequence originates from an adult in good health. The chain uses TRBV3-1 (or the pseudogene TRBV3-2) and TRBJ2-1; no clear D. Sequences were derived from peripheral blood, sampled on day 0 of AZD1222 vaccination. The CDR3 nucleotides read TGTGCCAGCAGCCAAGATCATGACCATTACAATGAGCAGTTCTTC. Translating gives CASSQDHDHYNEQFF.